These 25 T cell receptor beta chains were sequenced from one sample in a study of Graves' ophthalmopathy and Graves' hyperthyroidism (dated by TCRdb to between 2018 and 2020). These reads were obtained on an Illumina HiSeq 2000. For repertoire sequencing, TCR beta CDR3 regions were amplified from RNA transcripts. The first round of RT-PCR was done with HTBI primers and the Qiagen OneStep RT-PCR kit, and was followed by a second round of multiplex PCR, then size selection and purification. Starting from the raw public reads, TCRdb applied fastp trimming at Q25, assembled clones with MiXCR and retained in-frame beta chains. Each record represents a unique CDR3 protein, reported with the most common genes and DNA among its rows. The sample table holds some 350,000 distinct CDR3 sequences, of which about 18% were seen once. Roughly 2.4% of the sample rests with the top ten. The sequenced material came from peripheral blood. These receptors were obtained from an adult woman with stable Graves' hyperthyroidism.

This clonotype came up many times. J is TRBJ2-5 and V is TRBV19; D uncertain. Trimming pared 4 bases from V and 5 bases from J, leaving 11 bases between. The CDR3 spans 13 residues. CDR1 is LNHDA, CDR2 SQIVND, per germline (reference sequence). This chain's CDR3 is CASSNDVGETQYF. The CDR3 DNA is TGTGCCAGTAGTAATGATGTAGGGGAGACCCAGTACTTC.

This clonotype was detected ten times or more. The chain has TRBV6-1 and TRBJ2-7; tentatively, D is TRBD1 (5 bases). The CDR3 covers 11 residues. The germline V gene encodes CDR1 MNHNS and CDR2 SASEGT. V lost 6 bases, J lost 6 bases, and 9 bases lay in between. Here the CDR3 reads CASRAGSEQYF. The CDR3 bases are TGTGCCAGCAGAGCAGGGTCCGAGCAGTACTTC.

V is TRBV4-2 and J is TRBJ2-2, with TRBD1 matching 9 bases. This CDR3 is built from 17 residues. Germline V CDR1 and CDR2: LGHNA, YNFKEQ. V shed 4 bases and J 1 base; nucleotides not matched to a gene: 7. CDR3 loop: CASSPRTGDRNTGELFF. CDR3 coding DNA: TGTGCCAGCAGCCCCCGGACAGGGGATAGGAACACCGGGGAGCTGTTTTTT.

At least ten counts were recorded for this clonotype. The chain joins TRBV20-1 to TRBJ2-2, with 9 bases lining up with TRBD2. V lost 5 bases, J lost 2 bases, and 9 bases stayed unmatched. Germline loops: CDR1 DFQATT, CDR2 SNEGSKA (reference sequence). This CDR3 is 16 amino acids long. This chain's CDR3 is CSASDSGRVNTGELFF. CDR3 nucleotide sequence: TGCAGTGCTTCTGATAGCGGGAGAGTAAACACCGGGGAGCTGTTTTTT.

This clonotype was counted at least ten times. This sequence joins TRBV9 and TRBJ2-7; no firm D call. The germline V gene encodes CDR1 SGDLS and CDR2 YYNGEE. The CDR3 extends over 14 amino acids. V gave up 4 bases and J gave up 1 base, with 12 bases separating them. DNA for the CDR3: TGTGCCAGCAGCCCGAGGACGGTTTCCTACGAGCAGTACTTC. Residues: CASSPRTVSYEQYF.

This clonotype occurred many times. The V call is TRBV5-5, the J call TRBJ1-5; unclear D gene. This CDR3 has 15 amino acids. Trimming left V 2 bases short and J 0 bases short, with 9 bases between. Germline-derived CDR1 and CDR2 are SGHKS and YYEKEE (reference sequence). This CDR3 is CASSFGGHSNQPQHF. The CDR3 coding sequence is TGTGCCAGCAGCTTTGGAGGCCATAGCAATCAGCCCCAGCATTTT.

This clonotype was seen ten or more times. The chain's CDR3 is CSGSSGGEETQYF. The CDR3 DNA follows: TGCAGTGGGTCTAGCGGGGGGGAAGAGACCCAGTACTTC. The chain carries TRBV20-1 and TRBJ2-5, with TRBD2 matching over 12 bases. Trimming removed 7 bases from V and 3 bases from J; junction bases left unmatched: 3. This CDR3 region has 13 residues. Germline CDR1 and CDR2: DFQATT and SNEGSKA (reference sequence).

This clonotype was counted ten times or more. A much larger clone lies one base from this, so it may be a read error. In nucleotides, the CDR3 is TGTGCCAGCATGGGGGGGTGGCAAGAGACCAAGTACTTC. This sequence encodes CASMGGWQETKYF. The genes are TRBV6-1 and TRBJ2-5, with 7 bases aligning to TRBD2. This CDR3 is built from 13 residues. The germline V gene has CDR1 MNHNS and CDR2 SASEGT.

Ten or more counts support this clonotype. The genes are TRBV6-5 and TRBJ2-7, with no clear D. Trimming left V 2 bases short and J 0 bases short, with 11 bases between. The CDR3 is made up of 15 amino acids. CDR1 MNHEY and CDR2 SVGAGI come from the germline V gene. Here the CDR3 DNA reads TGTGCCAGCAGTTACGGGGATCCCCACTCCTACGAGCAGTACTTC. Protein product: CASSYGDPHSYEQYF.

This sequence joins TRBV12-5 and TRBJ2-7, with 7 bases that match TRBD1. Trimming cost V 3 bases and J 2 bases; bases outside gene matches: 7. Germline loops: CDR1 LGHNT, CDR2 FRNRAP. The CDR3 is 15 residues long. For the CDR3, the DNA is TGTGCTAGTGGTTTCTTGCAGGGGGAGCCCTACGAGCAGTACTTC. This gives the protein CASGFLQGEPYEQYF.

This clonotype was observed at least ten times. Just one base apart from a much larger clone, this may be a read error. The rearrangement joins TRBV6-1 to TRBJ2-7, with a possible D match to TRBD1 (5 bases). Germline V lookup: CDR1 MNHNS, CDR2 SASEGT. This CDR3 is 15 amino acids long. CDR3 residues: CASSEPQGKRYERYF. The DNA of the CDR3 is TGTGCCAGCAGTGAACCTCAGGGAAAGAGGTACGAGCGGTACTTC.

This clonotype was found many times. The CDR3 reads CASSSPGLAERDEQYF. In DNA form, the CDR3 reads TGTGCCAGCAGCTCGCCGGGACTAGCGGAGAGGGACGAGCAGTACTTC. This chain joins TRBV7-9 and TRBJ2-7, with 11 bases lining up with TRBD2. The CDR3 is 16 amino acids. V trimming: 4 bases; J trimming: 5 bases; junction bases outside the gene matches: 10. Germline V CDR1 and CDR2: SEHNR, FQNEAQ (reference sequence).

At least ten counts were recorded for this clonotype. In DNA form, the CDR3 reads TGTGCCAGCAGCAAAAGGGACGGGACCTACGAGCAGTACTTC. Amino acid sequence: CASSKRDGTYEQYF. V and J are TRBV7-2 and TRBJ2-7, with D possibly being TRBD1 or TRBD2 (5 bases each). Per the germline V gene, CDR1 is SGHTA and CDR2 is FQGNSA. The CDR3 runs to 14 residues. V was pared by 5 bases and J by 2 bases, with 13 bases between.

This clonotype was counted many times. V and J are TRBV6-2 or TRBV6-3 and TRBJ2-1; no reliable D call. The CDR3 contains 19 residues. V gave up 8 bases and J gave up 1 base, with 27 bases separating them. Germline assignment: CDR1 MNHEY and CDR2 SVGEGT. Written as DNA, the CDR3 is TGTGCCAGCCTAACTCAAATGGGGAAAACAGACACATCCTACAATGAGCAGTTCTTC. Its protein is CASLTQMGKTDTSYNEQFF.

In this sample, this clonotype turned up many times. The chain carries TRBV12-3 or TRBV12-4 and TRBJ2-6; 8 bases align to TRBD1. The CDR3 covers 17 residues. The V gene end was trimmed by 8 bases and the J gene end by 1 base; junction bases not matched to a gene: 10. This CDR3 is CASRRTGSVSGANVLTF. The CDR3 DNA reads TGTGCCAGCCGAAGGACAGGGTCTGTATCTGGGGCCAACGTCCTGACTTTC.

This clonotype has at least ten counts. V usage is TRBV5-1 and J usage is TRBJ2-5; 9 bases map to TRBD1. Germline assignment: CDR1 SGHRS and CDR2 YFSETQ. V gave up 4 bases and J gave up 2 bases; unmatched junction bases: 3. The CDR3 length is 14 residues. CDR3 sequence (DNA): TGCGCCAGCAGCGTGGGACAGGGACAAGAGACCCAGTACTTC. Residues: CASSVGQGQETQYF.

This clonotype has ten or more counts. The chain joins TRBV6-5 to TRBJ1-2; possible D gene TRBD1, 6 bases. The CDR3 length is 15 residues. V lost 6 bases and J lost 6, with 20 bases in between. Germline-derived CDR1 and CDR2 are MNHEY and SVGAGI. CDR3 coding DNA: TGTGCCAGCAGACCGAGTGACAGGCGGATCCATGGCTACACCTTC. This gives the protein CASRPSDRRIHGYTF.

The CDR3 sequence is CASSDGQGINEKLFF. In nucleotides, the CDR3 is TGTGCCAGCAGCGACGGACAGGGGATTAATGAAAAACTGTTTTTT. This chain joins TRBV7-8 and TRBJ1-4, with 9 bases matching TRBD1. V was pared by 5 bases and J by 4 bases, with 5 bases of the junction left unmatched. CDR1 is SGHVS and CDR2 is FQNEAQ in the germline V gene. The CDR3 is 15 amino acids.

In its sample, this clonotype was seen a few times. The CDR3 loop is CSATGGLASTGELFF. The DNA for the CDR3 is TGCAGTGCCACGGGGGGACTAGCATCAACCGGGGAGCTGTTTTTT. This chain joins TRBV20-1 and TRBJ2-2, with 9 bases lining up with TRBD2. Germline V gene data show CDR1 as DFQATT and CDR2 as SNEGSKA (reference sequence). CDR3 length equals 15 residues. Unmatched junction bases numbered 10, after V lost 6 bases and J lost 5 bases.

There are many counts of this clonotype. The chain couples TRBV7-8 to TRBJ1-5; D gene uncertain. V was clipped by 5 bases and J by 5 bases, with 7 bases between them. This CDR3 has 12 residues. Per the germline V gene, CDR1 is SGHVS and CDR2 is FQNEAQ. CDR3 region: CASSPRDQPQHF. Here the CDR3 DNA reads TGTGCCAGCAGCCCCCGGGATCAGCCCCAGCATTTT.

This clonotype was counted at least ten times. This rearrangement joins TRBV7-9 to TRBJ2-7, with D tentatively TRBD1 (5 bases). Germline loops: CDR1 SEHNR, CDR2 FQNEAQ (reference sequence). The length of the CDR3 is 13 residues. Trimming shortened V by 0 bases and J by 5 bases, and 8 bases separated the two germline ends. The CDR3 region is CASSLADSDEQYF. The CDR3 bases are TGTGCCAGCAGCTTAGCCGACAGCGACGAGCAGTACTTC.

This clonotype was picked up many times. This chain links TRBV12-5 with TRBJ1-1; 10 bases map to TRBD1. The germline V gene has CDR1 LGHNT and CDR2 FRNRAP. V lost 6 bases to trimming and J lost 8 bases; unmatched junction nucleotides: 12. This CDR3 has 15 amino acids. The CDR3 sequence: CASGHPGTGDPEAFF. The CDR3 DNA reads as TGTGCTAGTGGACATCCCGGGACAGGGGATCCAGAAGCTTTCTTT.

At least ten counts were recorded for this clonotype. The genes are TRBV12-3 or TRBV12-4 and TRBJ2-7; 8 bases are shared with TRBD1. Germline trimming cut 8 bases from V and 6 bases from J; bases unmatched to any gene: 9. This CDR3 contains 13 residues. CDR3 nucleotide sequence: TGTGCCAGCGGTAGAATCACAGGGGGCGAGCAGTACTTC. It encodes CASGRITGGEQYF.

The rearrangement joins TRBV5-5 to TRBJ1-6; D is unresolved. Trimming took 0 bases from V and 0 from J, leaving 10 bases between them. Germline CDR1 reads SGHKS; CDR2 reads YYEKEE (reference sequence). The CDR3 is 17 amino acids. CDR3 DNA: TGTGCCAGCAGCTTGGCATCGCAGAGCTCCTATAATTCACCCCTCCACTTT. Translation gives CASSLASQSSYNSPLHF.

This clonotype was found many times. The rearrangement uses TRBV4-1 and TRBJ1-2, with 9 nucleotides matching TRBD1. CDR3 length: 17 amino acids. The V gene end was trimmed by 0 bases and the J gene end by 3 bases; junction bases not matched to a gene: 8. Germline CDR1 reads MGHRA; CDR2 reads YSYEKL. The CDR3 coding sequence is TGCGCCAGCAGCCAAGAGAACAGGGGGCTATATCACTATGGCTACACCTTC. It yields the protein CASSQENRGLYHYGYTF.